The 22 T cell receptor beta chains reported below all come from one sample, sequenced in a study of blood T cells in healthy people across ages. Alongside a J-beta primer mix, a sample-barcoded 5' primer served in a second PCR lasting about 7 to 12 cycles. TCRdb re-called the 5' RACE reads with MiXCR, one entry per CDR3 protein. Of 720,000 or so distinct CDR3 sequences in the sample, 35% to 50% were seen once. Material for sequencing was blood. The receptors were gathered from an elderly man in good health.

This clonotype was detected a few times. The CDR3 nucleotides are TGCAGTGCGAACCGATATAGCGGGGGGGGGAGGTCCTACAATGAGCAGTTCTTC. Its protein is CSANRYSGGGRSYNEQFF. This rearrangement joins TRBV20-1 to TRBJ2-1, with 11 bases identical to TRBD2. CDR1 DFQATT and CDR2 SNEGSKA come from the germline V gene (reference sequence). CDR3 length: 18 amino acids. The V segment lost 6 bases and the J segment 1 base; nucleotides outside the gene matches: 14.

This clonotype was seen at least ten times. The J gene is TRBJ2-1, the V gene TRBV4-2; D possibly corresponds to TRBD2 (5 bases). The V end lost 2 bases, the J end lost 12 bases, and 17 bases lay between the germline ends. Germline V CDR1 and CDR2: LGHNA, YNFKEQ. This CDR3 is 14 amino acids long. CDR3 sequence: CASSQSQRVEGQFF. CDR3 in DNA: TGTGCCAGCAGCCAATCCCAGAGGGTAGAGGGGCAGTTCTTC.

The CDR3 is CASSLKEKAFF. Written as DNA, the CDR3 is TGTGCCAGCAGTTTAAAGGAGAAAGCTTTCTTT. The chain carries TRBV12-3 or TRBV12-4 and TRBJ1-1, with D hard to call. The CDR3 sequence is 11 residues long. Deletions cut 2 bases from V and 9 bases from J, with 7 bases between.

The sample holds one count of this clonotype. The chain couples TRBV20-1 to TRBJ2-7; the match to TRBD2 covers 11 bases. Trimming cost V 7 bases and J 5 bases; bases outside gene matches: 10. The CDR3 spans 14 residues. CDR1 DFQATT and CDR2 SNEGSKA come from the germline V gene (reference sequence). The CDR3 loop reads CSVSGRAWSNEQYF. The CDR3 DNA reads TGCAGTGTTAGCGGGAGGGCCTGGTCGAACGAGCAGTACTTC.

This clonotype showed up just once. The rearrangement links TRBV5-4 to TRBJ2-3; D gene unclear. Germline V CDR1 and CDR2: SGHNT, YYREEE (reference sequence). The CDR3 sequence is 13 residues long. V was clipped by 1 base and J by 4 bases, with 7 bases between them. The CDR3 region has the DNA TGTGCCAGCAGCTTGCGGCTGCCAGATACGCAGTATTTT. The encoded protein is CASSLRLPDTQYF.

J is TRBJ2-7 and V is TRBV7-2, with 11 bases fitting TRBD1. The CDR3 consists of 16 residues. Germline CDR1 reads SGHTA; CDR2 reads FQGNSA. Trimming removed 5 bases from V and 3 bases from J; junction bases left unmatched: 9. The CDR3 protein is CASSAPGTGGFYEQYF. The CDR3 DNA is TGTGCCAGCAGCGCCCCCGGGACAGGGGGATTCTACGAGCAGTACTTC. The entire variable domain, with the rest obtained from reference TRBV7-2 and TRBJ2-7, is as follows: GAGVSQSPSNKVTEKGKDVELRCDPISGHTALYWYRQSLGQGLEFLIYFQGNSAPDKSGLPSDRFSAERTGGSVSTLTIQRTQQEDSAVYLCASSAPGTGGFYEQYFGPGTRLTVT.

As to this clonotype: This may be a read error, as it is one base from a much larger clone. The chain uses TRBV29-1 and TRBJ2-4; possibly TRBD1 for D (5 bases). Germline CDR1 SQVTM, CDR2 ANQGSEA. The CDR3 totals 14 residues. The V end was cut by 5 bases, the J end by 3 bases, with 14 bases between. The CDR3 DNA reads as TGCAGCGTTAGGAAGGGGCTTAGCAAAAACATTCAGTACTTC. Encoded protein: CSVRKGLSKNIQYF.

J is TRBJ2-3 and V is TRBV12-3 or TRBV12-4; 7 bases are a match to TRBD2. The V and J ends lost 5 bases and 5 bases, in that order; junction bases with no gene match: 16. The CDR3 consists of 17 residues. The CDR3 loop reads CASSPLSPSGDQDTQYF. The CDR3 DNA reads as TGTGCCAGCAGTCCCCTAAGCCCGAGCGGGGACCAAGATACGCAGTATTTT.

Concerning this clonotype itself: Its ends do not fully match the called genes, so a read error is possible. The CDR3: CAGSVSPQVTQETQYF. In DNA, the CDR3 is TGTGCCGGCAGCGTAAGCCCGCAGGTAACCCAAGAGACCCAGTACTTC. This rearrangement joins TRBV9 to TRBJ2-4; D is uncertain. Near its end, the DNA agrees better with TRBJ2-5, so the J call may be wrong. This CDR3 has 16 residues. Per germline, CDR1 SGDLS and CDR2 YYNGEE.

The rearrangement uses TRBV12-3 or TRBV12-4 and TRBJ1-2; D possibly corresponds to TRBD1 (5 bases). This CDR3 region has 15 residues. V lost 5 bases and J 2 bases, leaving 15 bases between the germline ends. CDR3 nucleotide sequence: TGTGCCAGCAGTCGATTCCAGGGTGGGAACTATGGCTACACCTTC. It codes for CASSRFQGGNYGYTF.

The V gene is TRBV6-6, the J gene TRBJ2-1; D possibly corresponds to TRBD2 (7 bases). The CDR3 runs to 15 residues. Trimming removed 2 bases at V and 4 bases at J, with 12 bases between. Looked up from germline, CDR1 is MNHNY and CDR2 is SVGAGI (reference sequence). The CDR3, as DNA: TGTGCCAGCAGTTACGGGGGGGCAAAGTACAATGAGCAGTTCTTC. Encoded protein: CASSYGGAKYNEQFF.

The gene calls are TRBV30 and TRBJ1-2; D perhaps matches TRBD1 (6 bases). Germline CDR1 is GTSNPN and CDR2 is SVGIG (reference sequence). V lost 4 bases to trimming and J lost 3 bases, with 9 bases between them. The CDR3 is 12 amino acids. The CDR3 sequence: CAWTWTDYGYTF. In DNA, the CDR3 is TGTGCCTGGACCTGGACAGACTATGGCTACACCTTC.

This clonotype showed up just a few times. The CDR3 DNA reads as TGTGCCAGCAGCGAGAGGGTAGATACGCAGTATTTT. It specifies CASSERVDTQYF. The rearrangement uses TRBV6-1 and TRBJ2-3; a possible D gene is TRBD2 (5 bases). This CDR3 has 12 amino acids. The V gene's germline CDR1 is MNHNS and CDR2 SASEGT. The germline V and J ends were trimmed by 6 bases and 5 bases, with 9 bases remaining between them.

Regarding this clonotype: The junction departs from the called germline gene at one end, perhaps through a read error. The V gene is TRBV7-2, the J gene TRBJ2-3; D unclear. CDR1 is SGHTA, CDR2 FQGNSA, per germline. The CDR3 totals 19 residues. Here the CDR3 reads CASSPSTRLTIKRTYTQYF. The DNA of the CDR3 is TGTGCCAGCAGCCCATCAACCAGGCTAACAATTAAGCGCACATATACGCAGTATTTT. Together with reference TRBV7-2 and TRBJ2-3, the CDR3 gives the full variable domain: GAGVSQSPSNKVTEKGKDVELRCDPISGHTALYWYRQSLGQGLEFLIYFQGNSAPDKSGLPSDRFSAERTGGSVSTLTIQRTQQEDSAVYLCASSPSTRLTIKRTYTQYFGPGTRLTVL.

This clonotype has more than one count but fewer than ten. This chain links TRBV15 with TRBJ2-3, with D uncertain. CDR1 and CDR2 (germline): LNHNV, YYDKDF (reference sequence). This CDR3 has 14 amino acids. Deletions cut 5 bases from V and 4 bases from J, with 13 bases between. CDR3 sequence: CATSLPRMADTQYF. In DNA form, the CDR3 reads TGTGCCACCAGCCTTCCCAGAATGGCAGATACGCAGTATTTT.

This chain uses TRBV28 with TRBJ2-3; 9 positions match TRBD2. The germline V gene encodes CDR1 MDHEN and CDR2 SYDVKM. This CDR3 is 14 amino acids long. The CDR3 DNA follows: TGTAGGGCTAGCGGGACCCATAGCACAGATACGCAGTATTTT. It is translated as CRASGTHSTDTQYF.

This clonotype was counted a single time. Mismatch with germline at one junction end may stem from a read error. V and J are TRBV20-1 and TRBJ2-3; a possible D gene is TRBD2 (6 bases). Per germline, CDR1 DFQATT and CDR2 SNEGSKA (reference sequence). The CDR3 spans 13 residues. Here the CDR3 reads CSVRRDRPDAQYF. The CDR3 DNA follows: TGCAGTGTTAGGAGGGACCGGCCAGATGCGCAGTATTTT.

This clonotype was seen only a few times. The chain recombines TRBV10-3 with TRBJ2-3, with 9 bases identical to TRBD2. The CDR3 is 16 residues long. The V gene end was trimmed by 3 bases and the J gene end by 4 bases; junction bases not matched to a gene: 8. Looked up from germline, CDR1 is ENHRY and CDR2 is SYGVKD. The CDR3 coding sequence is TGTGCCATCAGTGAACTGGCGGGAGGGCCATCAGATACGCAGTATTTT. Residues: CAISELAGGPSDTQYF.

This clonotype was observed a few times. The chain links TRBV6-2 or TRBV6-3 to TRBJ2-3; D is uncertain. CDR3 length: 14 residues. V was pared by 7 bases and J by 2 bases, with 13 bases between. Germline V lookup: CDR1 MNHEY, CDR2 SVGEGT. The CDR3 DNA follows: TGTGCCAGCACTGTCGATGCGGTCACAGATACGCAGTATTTT. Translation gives CASTVDAVTDTQYF.

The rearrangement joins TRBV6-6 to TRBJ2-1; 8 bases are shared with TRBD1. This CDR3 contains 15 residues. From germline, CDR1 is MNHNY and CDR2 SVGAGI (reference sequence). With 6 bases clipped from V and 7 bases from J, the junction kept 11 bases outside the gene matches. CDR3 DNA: TGTGCCAGCAGGGGATTCAGACAGGGGACGAATGAGCAGTTCTTC. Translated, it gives CASRGFRQGTNEQFF.

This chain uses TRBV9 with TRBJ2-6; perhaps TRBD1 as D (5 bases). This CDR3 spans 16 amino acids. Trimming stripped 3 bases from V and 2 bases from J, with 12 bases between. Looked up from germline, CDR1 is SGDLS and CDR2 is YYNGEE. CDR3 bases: TGTGCCAGCAGCGCGACCCCAGGGACTGGGGCCAACGTCCTGACTTTC. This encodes CASSATPGTGANVLTF.

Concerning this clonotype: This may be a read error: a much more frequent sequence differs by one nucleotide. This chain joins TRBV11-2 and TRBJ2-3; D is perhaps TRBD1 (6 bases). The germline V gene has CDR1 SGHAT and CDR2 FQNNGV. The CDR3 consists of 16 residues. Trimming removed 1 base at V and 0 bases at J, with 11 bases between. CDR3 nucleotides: TGTGCCAGCAGCTTAGTTTGGACAGCTAGCACAGATACGCAGTATTTT. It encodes CASSLVWTASTDTQYF.